This T cell receptor (beta chain) was captured by sequencing in a study of T-cell memory formation after mild COVID-19. As to this clonotype: The antigen is not known.

TCRdb itself ran the 5' RACE reads through MiXCR, one entry per CDR3 protein. The sample has fewer than 250,000 distinct CDR3 sequences, over 15% seen once; the top ten hold 2.1%. Study outcomes and limitations: Several responding clones turned up in pre-infection memory, indicating that cross-reactive memory may have taken part.

This clonotype was sampled from an adult woman who had mild COVID-19 (a few samples of this study predate the infection). Cell type and time point are not known. Sample: PBMCs or a T cell subset sorted from them (not recorded which).

CDR3 in amino acids: CASSQAASEAFF. CDR3 DNA sequence: TGTGCCAGCAGCCAAGCGGCCTCTGAAGCTTTCTTT. The chain uses TRBV3-1 and TRBJ1-1; D unresolved. V gave up 1 base and J gave up 6 bases, with 6 bases separating them. The CDR3 runs to 12 residues. CDR1 is LGHDT and CDR2 is YNNKEL in the germline V gene (reference sequence).